What follows is one T cell receptor beta chain and its context. Its antigen is still unknown. This may arise from a read error, as a much more abundant clone is one base away. The authors took blood RNA from unsorted whole blood and also extracted germline DNA. The data originate from a study of tumor-infiltrating lymphocytes in primary liver carcinoma. Study details: Regardless of tissue type, samples showed similar yields of roughly 3.5 to 7.5 million productive TCRbeta reads. Study-level results: Relative to blood, tumors carried a significantly larger fraction of the repertoire in their top 250 clones (p = 0.039).

Synthesis of TCR beta cDNA was carried out from approximately 470 ng total RNA with a constant-region primer. Libraries of TCR beta came from three nested multiplex PCR rounds with slightly modified ARM-PCR. Each of the first two PCR rounds ran nine to ten cycles with TRBV1-TRBV30 forward and C-beta reverse primers. A single record per CDR3 protein comes from TCRdb applying MiXCR to the multiplex PCR reads. The sample includes fewer than 400,000 distinct CDR3 sequences, 45% to 70% of them seen just once. Deletions cut 4 bases from V and 8 bases from J, with 9 bases between. The CDR3 runs to 11 residues. Germline CDR1 is SQVTM and CDR2 is ANQGSEA.

This sequence joins TRBV29-1 and TRBJ2-1; no reliable D call. Sample: peripheral blood. The source of this sequence is a woman aged 30 to 39 with primary liver carcinoma and hepatitis B virus infection. The CDR3: CSVVKADEQFF. DNA of the CDR3: TGCAGCGTTGTGAAGGCAGATGAGCAGTTCTTC.